Shown below are 25 T cell receptor beta chains from a single sample sequenced in a study of cytomegalovirus exposure and HLA in healthy donors. PCR primers comprised 60 Vbeta and 13 Jbeta primers. Sequenced by immunoSEQ multiplex PCR; TCRdb stores in-frame clones only, minus some. The table records 180,000 or so clones, around 80% of them present only once. Input material: PBMCs. The receptors come from a man between 18 and 35 years old in good health and CMV-seronegative.

The CDR3 loop reads CASSHDLSGSYNEQFF. The DNA for the CDR3 is TGTGCCAGCAGCCACGACCTCAGCGGGTCCTACAATGAGCAGTTCTTC. V gene TRBV14 combines with J gene TRBJ2-1, with D possibly TRBD2 on 6 matching bases. V shed 3 bases and J shed 1 base, with 13 bases lying between them. Germline V gene sequence: CDR1 SGHDN, CDR2 FVKESK. The CDR3 totals 16 residues.

J is TRBJ2-7 and V is TRBV4-3, with 8 bases that match TRBD2. Unmatched junction bases numbered 12, after V lost 2 bases and J lost 6 bases. This CDR3 is built from 16 residues. The germline V gene encodes CDR1 LGHNA and CDR2 YSLEER. The CDR3 nucleotides are TGCGCCAGCAGCCAACTAGTCTCTGGGCTAGCGGGCGAGCAGTACTTC. This sequence encodes CASSQLVSGLAGEQYF.

In its sample, this clone was seen a few times. The gene calls are TRBV14 and TRBJ1-1; 7 bases are a match to TRBD1. Germline V gene sequence: CDR1 SGHDN, CDR2 FVKESK. The CDR3 length is 12 residues. The V gene end was trimmed by 6 bases and the J gene end by 7 bases; junction bases not matched to a gene: 5. The CDR3 reads CASSRQGNEAFF. DNA for the CDR3: TGTGCCAGCAGTCGACAGGGTAATGAAGCTTTCTTT.

The chain links TRBV5-6 to TRBJ2-5; 11 nucleotides line up with TRBD1. TRBJ2-7 explains the end of the DNA better; the J call may be wrong. Per the germline V gene, CDR1 is SGHDT and CDR2 is YYEEEE. The CDR3 contains 16 residues. Written as DNA, the CDR3 is TGTGCCAGCAGCTTGGTAGGGGGACAGGGGGCCTACGAGCAGTACTTC. This sequence encodes CASSLVGGQGAYEQYF.

This chain uses TRBV7-9 with TRBJ2-7; D is perhaps TRBD1 (6 bases). CDR3 length: 14 amino acids. V lost 6 bases, J lost 5 bases, and 17 bases lay in between. CDR1 and CDR2 from the germline V gene are SEHNR and FQNEAQ (reference sequence). CDR3 protein: CASRPSSGVHEQYF. The CDR3 DNA reads as TGTGCCAGCAGGCCTAGTTCAGGGGTCCACGAGCAGTACTTC. Looking up the rest from reference TRBV7-9 and TRBJ2-7 gives the full variable domain: DTGVSQNPRHKITKRGQNVTFRCDPISEHNRLYWYRQTLGQGPEFLTYFQNEAQLEKSRLLSDRFSAERPKGSFSTLEIQRTEQGDSAMYLCASRPSSGVHEQYFGPGTRLTVT.

Only one count was recorded for this clone. The chain uses TRBV6-6 and TRBJ2-7; 9 nucleotides match TRBD2. Germline V gene data show CDR1 as MNHNY and CDR2 as SVGAGI (reference sequence). With 4 bases clipped from V and 0 bases from J, the junction kept 4 bases outside the gene matches. The length of the CDR3 is 15 residues. CDR3 residues: CASSFSGGSSYEQYF. The CDR3 DNA reads as TGTGCCAGCAGTTTCAGCGGGGGGAGCTCCTACGAGCAGTACTTC.

This clone was seen a handful of times. The rearrangement joins TRBV27 to TRBJ2-2; perhaps TRBD2 as D (7 bases). Between the trimmed V and J ends, which lost 1 base and 6 bases, there was a span of 12 bases. The germline gives CDR1 MNHEY, CDR2 SMNVEV (reference sequence). This CDR3 spans 15 amino acids. CDR3 nucleotide sequence: TGTGCCAGCAGTTTATTGGGGGGGCGGGCCGGGGAGCTGTTTTTT. Protein sequence: CASSLLGGRAGELFF.

The chain is built from TRBV4-3 and TRBJ1-1; D perhaps matches TRBD1 (5 bases). Germline CDR1 is LGHNA and CDR2 is YSLEER. Trimming left V 0 bases short and J 5 bases short, with 13 bases between. The CDR3 consists of 15 residues. Written as DNA, the CDR3 is TGCGCCAGCAGCCAAGATGTATTTAGGGGTACTGAAGCTTTCTTT. This translates into CASSQDVFRGTEAFF.

The J gene is TRBJ1-2, the V gene TRBV19, with D maybe TRBD1 (6 bases). Trimming took off 5 bases at V and 4 bases at J, with 17 bases between the two ends. CDR1 is LNHDA, CDR2 SQIVND, per germline (reference sequence). The length of the CDR3 is 15 residues. CDR3 coding DNA: TGTGCCAGTAGTCCCAACCCTGACAGGAGCTATGGCTACACCTTC. This gives the protein CASSPNPDRSYGYTF.

The J gene is TRBJ2-3, the V gene TRBV19, with 10 bases lining up with TRBD2. CDR1 and CDR2 (germline): LNHDA, SQIVND (reference sequence). Trimming cost V 7 bases and J 0 bases; bases outside gene matches: 7. This CDR3 has 16 residues. CDR3 coding DNA: TGTGCCAGTAAGCATACTAGCGGGATTAGCACAGATACGCAGTATTTT. It specifies CASKHTSGISTDTQYF.

The chain combines TRBV5-5 with TRBJ2-1; TRBD2 aligns across 14 bases. The CDR3 spans 16 residues. Germline loops: CDR1 SGHKS, CDR2 YYEKEE (reference sequence). With V trimmed by 3 bases and J by 10 bases, 9 bases remained unmatched. The CDR3 nucleotides are TGTGCCAGCAGCTCCTCGACTAGCGGGAGGGCAAGGGAGCAGTTCTTC. Translated, it gives CASSSSTSGRAREQFF.

CDR3 sequence (DNA): TGTGCCACCAGCAGATCCCGACAGAACACTGAAGCTTTCTTT. Protein product: CATSRSRQNTEAFF. The chain joins TRBV15 to TRBJ1-1; D call uncertain. Per the germline V gene, CDR1 is LNHNV and CDR2 is YYDKDF (reference sequence). The CDR3 has 14 amino acids. The V gene lost 2 bases and the J gene lost 1 base, with 8 bases spanning the gap.

The chain links TRBV5-6 to TRBJ1-1; 7 nucleotides match TRBD1. The CDR3 extends over 13 amino acids. Looked up from germline, CDR1 is SGHDT and CDR2 is YYEEEE. Losses at the gene ends were 1 base for V and 4 bases for J; bases not matched to a gene: 1. The CDR3 DNA sequence: TGTGCCAGCAGCTTGACAGGGGTCACTGAAGCTTTCTTT. Residues: CASSLTGVTEAFF.

This clone was found a few times. The chain has TRBV30 and TRBJ1-2; 9 positions agree with TRBD1. V was pared by 5 bases and J by 8 bases, with 15 bases of the junction left unmatched. CDR3 length: 15 amino acids. From germline, CDR1 is GTSNPN and CDR2 SVGIG (reference sequence). The CDR3 sequence: CAWGGVDRGLWGYTF. CDR3 sequence (DNA): TGTGCCTGGGGAGGCGTGGACAGGGGACTATGGGGCTACACCTTC.

The rearrangement links TRBV13 to TRBJ2-7; the match to TRBD1 covers 9 bases. This CDR3 comprises 14 residues. From germline, CDR1 is PRHDT and CDR2 FYEKMQ (reference sequence). After removal of 7 bases from V and 2 bases from J, the junction contained 6 bases not matched to a gene. CDR3: CASKTGQGPYEQYF. CDR3 DNA: TGTGCCAGCAAAACGGGACAGGGACCCTACGAGCAGTACTTC.

This clone appeared a few times. The V gene is TRBV21-1, the J gene TRBJ1-1; the table names TRBD1, a call not compared with the DNA. TRBV21-1 corresponds to a pseudogene. The CDR3 is 18 amino acids. The CDR3 bases are TGTGCCAGCAGCAAAGACAGGGGGCGCATTGTATGGCCCACTGAAGCTTTCTTT. Translating it yields CASSKDRGRIVWPTEAFF.

V and J are TRBV5-4 and TRBJ2-3, with 11 bases that match TRBD1. Trimming removed 3 bases from V and 5 bases from J; junction bases left unmatched: 2. Germline V gene lookup returns CDR1 SGHNT and CDR2 YYREEE (reference sequence). The CDR3 contains 14 residues. The CDR3 is CASSSGTGGDTQYF. The DNA for the CDR3 is TGTGCCAGCAGCTCGGGGACAGGGGGAGATACGCAGTATTTT.

This clone turned up a few times. DNA for the CDR3: TGTGCCAGCAGCCCCGGTGACTACCAAGAGACCCAGTACTTC. Translated, it gives CASSPGDYQETQYF. V gene TRBV11-3 combines with J gene TRBJ2-5; D is unresolved. The CDR3 is 14 residues long. Trimming pared 5 bases from V and 0 bases from J, leaving 10 bases between. Germline values: CDR1 SGHNT, CDR2 YENEEA.

This chain joins TRBV11-3 and TRBJ2-7; a possible D gene is TRBD1 (6 bases). CDR1 is SGHNT, CDR2 YENEEA, per germline. The CDR3 runs 17 residues. V was cut by 0 bases and J by 3 bases, with 18 bases left in between. CDR3 sequence (DNA): TGTGCCAGCAGCTTAGATCTATTCCAGGGGAGAATCTACGAGCAGTACTTC. This gives the protein CASSLDLFQGRIYEQYF.

This clone was detected a few times. This sequence joins TRBV12-5 and TRBJ2-5; a possible D gene is TRBD1 (5 bases). There are 17 residues in the CDR3. Trimming shortened V by 4 bases and J by 4 bases, and 22 bases separated the two germline ends. Per the germline V gene, CDR1 is LGHNT and CDR2 is FRNRAP. The CDR3 DNA follows: TGTGCTAGTGGTTCCCTAACCAGGGCAGGGCCTGGAGAGACCCAGTACTTC. Residues: CASGSLTRAGPGETQYF.

A few counts support this clone. V usage is TRBV9 and J usage is TRBJ2-3; TRBD2 matches 7 bases. Per germline, CDR1 SGDLS and CDR2 YYNGEE. J gave up 8 bases and V 3 bases, and 6 bases lay outside the gene matches. The CDR3 contains 13 residues. CDR3: CASSGLAAATQYF. Here the CDR3 DNA reads TGTGCCAGCAGCGGACTAGCTGCGGCTACGCAGTATTTT.

The V and J genes are TRBV27 and TRBJ2-6, with unresolved D. Germline lookup yields CDR1 MNHEY and CDR2 SMNVEV (reference sequence). The CDR3 is 16 amino acids. V was clipped by 7 bases and J by 0 bases, with 13 bases between them. The CDR3 here is CASTYLTSSGANVLTF. DNA of the CDR3: TGTGCCAGCACCTATCTTACGAGCTCTGGGGCCAACGTCCTGACTTTC.

The J gene is TRBJ2-1, the V gene TRBV2; TRBD1 matches 8 bases. CDR3 length: 13 amino acids. CDR1 and CDR2 (germline): SNHLY, FYNNEI. Trimming took 6 bases from V and 4 from J; bases not matched to a gene: 2. CDR3 bases: TGTGCCAGCAGCCGACAGGGGTACAATGAGCAGTTCTTC. Translated, it gives CASSRQGYNEQFF.

The CDR3 protein is CASSEVPTGELNTEAFF. CDR3 nucleotide sequence: TGCGCCAGCAGTGAGGTTCCGACAGGGGAATTGAACACTGAAGCTTTCTTT. The chain couples TRBV10-1 to TRBJ1-1; 8 nucleotides line up with TRBD1. V was pared by 2 bases and J by 0 bases, with 8 bases of the junction left unmatched. CDR1 is WNHNN and CDR2 is SYGVQD in the germline V gene (reference sequence). The CDR3 has 17 residues.

In nucleotides, the CDR3 is TGCGCCAGCAGCCCCCCGTCCTCAGGAGGTCCCGGGGAGCTGTTTTTT. This sequence encodes CASSPPSSGGPGELFF. The chain combines TRBV4-3 with TRBJ2-2; D is possibly TRBD2 (5 bases). Trimming removed 4 bases from V and 6 bases from J, with 18 bases in between. There are 16 residues in the CDR3. Germline CDR1 is LGHNA and CDR2 is YSLEER.